Sequencing of this TCR beta chain was carried out in a study of human T cells and chemical hapten exposure. Study-level findings and limits: With DPC sensitization, TCRs exceeding 1 in 1000 frequency showed no change.

The library tagged each cDNA molecule with unique molecular identifiers. TCRdb recomputed calls from the 5' RACE reads with MiXCR, one row per CDR3 protein. The sample has 65,000 to 90,000 distinct CDR3 sequences, 15% to 20% seen once. This clonotype was detected a few times. What it recognizes is unknown. The V end lost 4 bases, the J end lost 3 bases, and 16 bases lay between the germline ends. The V gene's germline CDR1 is LGHDT and CDR2 YNNKEL (reference sequence). The CDR3 spans 17 residues. Total RNA was isolated from unfractionated whole blood. The TCR originated in a female donor in good health. The chain couples TRBV3-1 to TRBJ2-6; a possible D gene is TRBD1 (5 bases). In nucleotides, the CDR3 is TGTGCCAGCAGCCTTTGGGGCCAGCCGGGTGGGGCCAACGTCCTGACTTTC. This codes for CASSLWGQPGGANVLTF. The variable domain in full, with the rest retrieved from reference TRBV3-1 and TRBJ2-6, is DTAVSQTPKYLVTQMGNDKSIKCEQNLGHDTMYWYKQDSKKFLKIMFSYNNKELIINETVPNRFSPKSPDKAHLNLHINSLELGDSAVYFCASSLWGQPGGANVLTFGAGSRLTVL.